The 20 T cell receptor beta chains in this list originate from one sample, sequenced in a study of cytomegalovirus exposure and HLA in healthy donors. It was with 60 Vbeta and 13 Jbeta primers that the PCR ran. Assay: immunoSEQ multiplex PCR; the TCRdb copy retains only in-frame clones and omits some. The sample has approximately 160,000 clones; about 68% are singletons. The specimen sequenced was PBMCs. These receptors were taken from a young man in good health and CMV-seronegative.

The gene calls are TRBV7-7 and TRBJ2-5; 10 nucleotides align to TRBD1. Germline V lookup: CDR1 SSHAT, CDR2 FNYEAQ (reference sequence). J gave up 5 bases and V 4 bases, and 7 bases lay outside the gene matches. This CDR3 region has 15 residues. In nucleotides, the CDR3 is TGTGCCAGCAGCTACCAGACAGGGGGCGGGGAGACCCAGTACTTC. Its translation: CASSYQTGGGETQYF.

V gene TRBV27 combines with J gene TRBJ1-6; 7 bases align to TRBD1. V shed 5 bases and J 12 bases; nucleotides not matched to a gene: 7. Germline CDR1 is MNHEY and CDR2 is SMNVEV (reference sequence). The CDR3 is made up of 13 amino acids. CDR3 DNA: TGTGCCAGCAGTCCCGACAGGGTTCAACCCCTCCACTTT. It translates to CASSPDRVQPLHF.

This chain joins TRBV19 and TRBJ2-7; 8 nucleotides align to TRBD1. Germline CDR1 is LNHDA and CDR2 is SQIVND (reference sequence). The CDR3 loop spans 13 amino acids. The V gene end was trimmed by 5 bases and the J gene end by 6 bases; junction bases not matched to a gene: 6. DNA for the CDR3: TGTGCCAGTAGTTTCCCCGACAGGGGCGAGCAGTACTTC. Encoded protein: CASSFPDRGEQYF.

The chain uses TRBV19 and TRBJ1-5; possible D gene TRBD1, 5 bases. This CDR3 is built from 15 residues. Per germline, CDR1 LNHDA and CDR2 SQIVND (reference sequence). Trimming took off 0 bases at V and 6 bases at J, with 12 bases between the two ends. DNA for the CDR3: TGTGCCAGTAGTATAGATCCAGGGAGGCCTCAGCCCCAGCATTTT. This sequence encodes CASSIDPGRPQPQHF. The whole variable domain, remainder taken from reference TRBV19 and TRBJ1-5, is DGGITQSPKYLFRKEGQNVTLSCEQNLNHDAMYWYRQDPGQGLRLIYYSQIVNDFQKGDIAEGYSVSREKKESFPLTVTSAQKNPTAFYLCASSIDPGRPQPQHFGDGTRLSIL.

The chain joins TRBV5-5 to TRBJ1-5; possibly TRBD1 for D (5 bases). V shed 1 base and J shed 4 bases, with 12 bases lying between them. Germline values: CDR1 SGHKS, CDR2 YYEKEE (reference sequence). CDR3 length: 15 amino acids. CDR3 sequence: CASSLWPGENQPQHF. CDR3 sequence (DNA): TGTGCCAGCAGCTTGTGGCCGGGGGAAAATCAGCCCCAGCATTTT.

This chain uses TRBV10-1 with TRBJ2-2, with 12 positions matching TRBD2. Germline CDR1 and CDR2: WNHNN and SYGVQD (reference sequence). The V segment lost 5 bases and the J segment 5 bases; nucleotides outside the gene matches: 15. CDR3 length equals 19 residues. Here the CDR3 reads CASSPQLGLAGTKTGELFF. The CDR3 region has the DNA TGCGCCAGCAGTCCCCAATTAGGACTAGCGGGAACTAAAACCGGGGAGCTGTTTTTT.

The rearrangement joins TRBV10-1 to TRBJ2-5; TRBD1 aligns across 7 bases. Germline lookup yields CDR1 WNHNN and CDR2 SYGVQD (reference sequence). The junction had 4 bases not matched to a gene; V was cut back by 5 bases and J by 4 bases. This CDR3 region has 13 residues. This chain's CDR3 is CASSPNRGETQYF. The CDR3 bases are TGCGCCAGCAGTCCGAACAGGGGAGAGACCCAGTACTTC.

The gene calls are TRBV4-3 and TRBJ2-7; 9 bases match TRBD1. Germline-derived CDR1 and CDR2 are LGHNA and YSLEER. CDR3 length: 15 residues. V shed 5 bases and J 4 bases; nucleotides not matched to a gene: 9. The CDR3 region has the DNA TGCGCCAGCAGCTTCGCCGGGACAGGGAGTTACGAGCAGTACTTC. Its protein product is CASSFAGTGSYEQYF.

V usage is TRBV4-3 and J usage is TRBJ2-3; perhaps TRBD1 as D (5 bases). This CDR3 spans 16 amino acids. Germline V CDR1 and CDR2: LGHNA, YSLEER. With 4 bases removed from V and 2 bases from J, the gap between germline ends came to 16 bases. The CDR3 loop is CASSLRASGATDTQYF. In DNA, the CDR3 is TGCGCCAGCAGCCTTCGAGCCTCTGGGGCCACAGATACGCAGTATTTT.

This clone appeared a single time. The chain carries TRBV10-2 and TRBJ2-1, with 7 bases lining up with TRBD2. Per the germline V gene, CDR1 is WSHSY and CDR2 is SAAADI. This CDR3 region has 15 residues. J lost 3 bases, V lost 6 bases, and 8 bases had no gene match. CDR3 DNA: TGCGCCAGCAGGGGGAGCGGGGAGCACTACAATGAGCAGTTCTTC. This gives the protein CASRGSGEHYNEQFF.

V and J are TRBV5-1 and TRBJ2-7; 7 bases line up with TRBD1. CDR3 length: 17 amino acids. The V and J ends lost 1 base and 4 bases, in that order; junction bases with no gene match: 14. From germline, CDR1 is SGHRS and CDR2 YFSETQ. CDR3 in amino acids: CASSLNPIGQVQYEQYF. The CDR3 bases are TGCGCCAGCAGCTTGAACCCTATCGGACAGGTTCAGTACGAGCAGTACTTC.

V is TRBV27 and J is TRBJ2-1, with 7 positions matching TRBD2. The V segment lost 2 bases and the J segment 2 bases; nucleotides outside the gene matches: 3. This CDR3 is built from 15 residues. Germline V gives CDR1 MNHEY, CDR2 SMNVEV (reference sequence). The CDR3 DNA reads TGTGCCAGCAGTTTAAACAGCGGGGCCTACAATGAGCAGTTCTTC. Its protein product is CASSLNSGAYNEQFF.

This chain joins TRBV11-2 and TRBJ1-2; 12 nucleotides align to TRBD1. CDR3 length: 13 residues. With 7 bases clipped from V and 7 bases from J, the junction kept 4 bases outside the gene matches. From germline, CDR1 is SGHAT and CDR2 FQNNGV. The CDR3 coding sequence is TGTGCCAGCACCGGGGACAGGGGGCTTGGCTACACCTTC. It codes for CASTGDRGLGYTF.

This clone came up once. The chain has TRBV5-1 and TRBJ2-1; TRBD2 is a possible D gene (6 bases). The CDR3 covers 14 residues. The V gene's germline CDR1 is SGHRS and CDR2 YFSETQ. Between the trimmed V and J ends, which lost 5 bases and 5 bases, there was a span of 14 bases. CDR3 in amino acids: CASSPYSGDNEQFF. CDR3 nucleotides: TGCGCCAGCAGTCCTTACTCGGGGGACAATGAGCAGTTCTTC.

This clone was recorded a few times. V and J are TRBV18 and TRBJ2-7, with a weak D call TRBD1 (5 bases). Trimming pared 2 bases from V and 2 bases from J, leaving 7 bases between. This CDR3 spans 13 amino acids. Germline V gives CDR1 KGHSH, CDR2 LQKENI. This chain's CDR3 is CASSPMTAYEQYF. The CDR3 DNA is TGTGCCAGCTCACCAATGACAGCCTACGAGCAGTACTTC.

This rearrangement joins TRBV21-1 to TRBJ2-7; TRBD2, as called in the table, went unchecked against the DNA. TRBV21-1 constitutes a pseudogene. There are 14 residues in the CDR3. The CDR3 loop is CATIVAELSYEQYF. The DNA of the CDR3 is TGTGCCACCATCGTGGCGGAACTCTCCTACGAGCAGTACTTC.

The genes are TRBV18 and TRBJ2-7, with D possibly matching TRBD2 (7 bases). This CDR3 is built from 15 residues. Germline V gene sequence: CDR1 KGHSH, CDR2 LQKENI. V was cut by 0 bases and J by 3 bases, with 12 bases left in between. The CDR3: CASSPPQGGGYEQYF. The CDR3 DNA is TGTGCCAGCTCACCACCCCAGGGAGGGGGCTACGAGCAGTACTTC. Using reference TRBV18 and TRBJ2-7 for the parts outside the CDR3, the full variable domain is NAGVMQNPRHLVRRRGQEARLRCSPMKGHSHVYWYRQLPEEGLKFMVYLQKENIIDESGMPKERFSAEFPKEGPSILRIQQVVRGDSAAYFCASSPPQGGGYEQYFGPGTRLTVT.

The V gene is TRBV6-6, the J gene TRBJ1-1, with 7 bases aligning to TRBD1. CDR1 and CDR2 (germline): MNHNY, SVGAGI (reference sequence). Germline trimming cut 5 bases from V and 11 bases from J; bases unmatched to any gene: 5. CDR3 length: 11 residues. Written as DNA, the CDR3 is TGTGCCAGCAGTGGGTCGGGACAGGCTTTCTTT. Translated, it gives CASSGSGQAFF.

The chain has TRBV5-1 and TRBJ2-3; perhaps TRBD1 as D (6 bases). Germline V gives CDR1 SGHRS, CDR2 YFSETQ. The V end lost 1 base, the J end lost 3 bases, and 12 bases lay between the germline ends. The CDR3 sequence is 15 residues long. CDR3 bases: TGCGCCAGCAGCTTGCTGACAGGAGTAACAGATACGCAGTATTTT. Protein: CASSLLTGVTDTQYF.

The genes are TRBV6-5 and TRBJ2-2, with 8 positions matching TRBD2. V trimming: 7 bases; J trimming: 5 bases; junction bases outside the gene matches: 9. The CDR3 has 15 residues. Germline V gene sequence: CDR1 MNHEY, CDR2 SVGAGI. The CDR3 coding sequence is TGTGCCAGCAAAAACGGGAGGGGGGGGACCGGGGAGCTGTTTTTT. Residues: CASKNGRGGTGELFF.